What follows describes a single TCR beta chain. The germline CDR1 and CDR2 sequences are SGHTA and FQGTGA. The CDR3 length is 16 residues. V lost 4 bases, J lost 0 bases, and 4 bases stayed unmatched. CD4+ cell separation produced CD45RA+ naive and CD45RA-negative memory subsets. The source of the sample is a study of shared clonotypes between healthy human individuals. Sequenced by immunoSEQ multiplex PCR; TCRdb stores in-frame clones only, minus some. The sample records some 1.1 million clones, 60% to 80% being singletons. Sequenced sample: memory CD4+ T cells from PBMCs. Documented subset: CD45RA-negative fraction. This receptor was identified in a man between 18 and 35 years old in good health. Some clones in this sample may be carry-over from other donors' samples. This sequence joins TRBV7-3 and TRBJ2-2, with 8 bases that match TRBD1. CDR3: CASSSDRASNTGELFF. The CDR3 DNA is TGTGCCAGCAGCTCGGACAGGGCCTCGAACACCGGGGAGCTGTTTTTT.